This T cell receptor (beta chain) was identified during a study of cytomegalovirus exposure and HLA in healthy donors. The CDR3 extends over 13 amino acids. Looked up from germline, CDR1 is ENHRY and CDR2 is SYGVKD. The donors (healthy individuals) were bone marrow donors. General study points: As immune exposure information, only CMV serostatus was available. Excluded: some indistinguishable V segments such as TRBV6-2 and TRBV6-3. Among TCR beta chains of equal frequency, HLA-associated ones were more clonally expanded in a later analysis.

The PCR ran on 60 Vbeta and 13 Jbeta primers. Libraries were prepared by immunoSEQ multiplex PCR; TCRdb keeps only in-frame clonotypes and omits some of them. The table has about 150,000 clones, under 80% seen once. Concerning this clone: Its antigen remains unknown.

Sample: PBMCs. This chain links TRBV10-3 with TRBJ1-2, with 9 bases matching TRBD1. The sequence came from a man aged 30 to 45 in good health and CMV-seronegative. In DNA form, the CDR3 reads TGTGCGAGCGGACAGGGGCCCAACTATGGCTACACCTTC. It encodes CASGQGPNYGYTF.